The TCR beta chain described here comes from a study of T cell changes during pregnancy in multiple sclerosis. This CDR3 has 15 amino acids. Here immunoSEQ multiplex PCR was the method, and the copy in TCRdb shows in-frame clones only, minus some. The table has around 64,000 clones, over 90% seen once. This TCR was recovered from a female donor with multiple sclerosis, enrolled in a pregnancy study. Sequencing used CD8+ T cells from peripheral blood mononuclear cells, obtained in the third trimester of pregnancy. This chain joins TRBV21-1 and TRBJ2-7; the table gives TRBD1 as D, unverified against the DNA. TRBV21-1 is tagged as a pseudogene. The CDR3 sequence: CASSKEDREFDEQYF. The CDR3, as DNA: TGTGCCAGCAGCAAAGAGGACAGGGAATTTGACGAGCAGTACTTC.